Presented here are 22 T cell receptor beta chains from one specimen sequenced in a study of identical twins. TCRdb re-analysed the 5' RACE reads in MiXCR, keeping a single row per CDR3 protein. The profile shows roughly 490,000 distinct CDR3 sequences, around an eighth of them singletons. These data were likewise used in another study, on yellow fever vaccine responses in identical twins.

The sample consisted of CD4+ T cells sorted from blood. Source of these receptors: a woman under 30 in good health.

Only a few counts were recorded for this clonotype. The chain carries TRBV7-2 and TRBJ2-3, with 10 bases aligning to TRBD1. This CDR3 is built from 16 residues. The V and J ends lost 2 bases and 1 base, in that order; junction bases with no gene match: 3. Germline CDR1 is SGHTA and CDR2 is FQGNSA. Written as DNA, the CDR3 is TGTGCCAGCAGCTTACGGGGGACAGGGGGCACAGATACGCAGTATTTT. This encodes CASSLRGTGGTDTQYF.

This clonotype was counted between two and nine times. This chain joins TRBV25-1 and TRBJ2-7, with a weak D call TRBD1 (6 bases). The CDR3 is 13 amino acids. Germline V gives CDR1 MGHDK, CDR2 SYGVNS. V was shortened by 5 bases and J by 5 bases, with 13 bases between the two germline ends. The CDR3 region has the DNA TGTGCCAGCAGTTTGTCAGGGGCCGACGAGCAGTACTTC. Translated, it gives CASSLSGADEQYF.

V is TRBV24-1 and J is TRBJ2-5, with 12 nucleotides matching TRBD2. Germline V lookup: CDR1 KGHDR, CDR2 SFDVKD. Trimming at V came to 1 base and at J to 5 bases, leaving 4 bases not matched to a gene. The CDR3 is 16 amino acids. CDR3 region: CATSDFGLAGKETQYF. In DNA form, the CDR3 reads TGTGCCACCAGTGATTTTGGACTAGCGGGAAAGGAGACCCAGTACTTC.

The CDR3 sequence: CAFADRINEKLFF. Here the CDR3 DNA reads TGTGCCTTTGCTGACAGGATTAATGAAAAACTGTTTTTT. The rearrangement uses TRBV21-1 and TRBJ1-4; TRBD1, the table's D call, lacks a check against the DNA. TRBV21-1 is annotated as a pseudogene. This CDR3 region has 13 residues.

The V gene is TRBV7-8, the J gene TRBJ2-7; TRBD2 matches 9 bases. Per the germline V gene, CDR1 is SGHVS and CDR2 is FQNEAQ. Unmatched junction bases numbered 6, after V lost 3 bases and J lost 3 bases. CDR3 length equals 15 residues. This CDR3 is CASSFSQAGGYEQYF. The CDR3 DNA is TGTGCCAGCAGCTTCTCCCAAGCGGGGGGCTACGAGCAGTACTTC. Complete variable domain (other parts from reference TRBV7-8 and TRBJ2-7): GAGVSQSPRYKVAKRGQDVALRCDPISGHVSLFWYQQALGQGPEFLTYFQNEAQLDKSGLPSDRFFAERPEGSVSTLKIQRTQQEDSAVYLCASSFSQAGGYEQYFGPGTRLTVT.

This clonotype was observed at least ten times. V is TRBV15 and J is TRBJ2-4; D uncertain. The V gene lost 2 bases and the J gene lost 2 bases, with 13 bases spanning the gap. Germline values: CDR1 LNHNV, CDR2 YYDKDF (reference sequence). CDR3 size: 16 residues. CDR3 region: CATSRKIAETKNIQYF. The CDR3 nucleotides read TGTGCCACCAGCAGAAAGATAGCCGAGACCAAAAACATTCAGTACTTC.

This clonotype has a handful of counts. The chain recombines TRBV4-1 with TRBJ2-5; 10 bases fit TRBD2. Germline trimming cut 1 base from V and 2 bases from J; bases unmatched to any gene: 7. Germline CDR1 reads MGHRA; CDR2 reads YSYEKL. This CDR3 region has 17 residues. The CDR3 bases are TGCGCCAGCAGCCAAGTGTCTAGCGGGAGAATTCAAGAGACCCAGTACTTC. Its translation is CASSQVSSGRIQETQYF.

In its sample, this clonotype was seen a few times. The CDR3 sequence is CASRDEGRYTF. The CDR3 DNA is TGTGCCAGCAGGGACGAGGGCCGCTACACCTTC. The genes are TRBV28 and TRBJ1-2; D call uncertain. The germline CDR1 and CDR2 sequences are MDHEN and SYDVKM. V shed 6 bases and J shed 9 bases, with 11 bases lying between them. The CDR3 runs to 11 residues.

Concerning this clonotype itself: This may arise from a read error, as a much more abundant clone is one base away. The chain has TRBV12-3 or TRBV12-4 and TRBJ2-3; 10 bases are shared with TRBD2. V was clipped by 5 bases and J by 0 bases; unmatched bases: 2. The CDR3 is made up of 15 amino acids. The CDR3 region is CASSGLAVSTDTQYF. CDR3 coding DNA: TGTGCCAGCAGTGGACTAGCGGTTAGCACAGATACGCAGTATTTT.

In this sample, this clonotype turned up many times. The chain has TRBV20-1 and TRBJ1-5, with TRBD1 matching 7 bases. V shed 3 bases, J shed 6 bases, and the junction held 11 bases outside the gene matches. This CDR3 contains 15 residues. The germline V gene has CDR1 DFQATT and CDR2 SNEGSKA (reference sequence). CDR3 residues: CSASNTDRVSQPQHF. CDR3 nucleotides: TGCAGTGCTAGTAATACCGACAGGGTTAGTCAGCCCCAGCATTTT.

In this sample, this clonotype turned up a few times. The chain has TRBV6-2 or TRBV6-3 and TRBJ2-2, with no clear D. CDR1 MNHEY and CDR2 SVGEGT come from the germline V gene. V was pared by 7 bases and J by 3 bases, with 15 bases between. CDR3 length: 15 residues. CDR3 in DNA: TGTGCCAGCAACCGCCAGGCGGAGTACACCGGGGAGCTGTTTTTT. It encodes CASNRQAEYTGELFF.

The CDR3 loop reads CASSGQGVGTEAFF. In nucleotides, the CDR3 is TGCGCCAGCAGCGGACAGGGGGTCGGCACTGAAGCTTTCTTT. The chain has TRBV5-1 and TRBJ1-1, with TRBD1 matching 10 bases. Trimming removed 4 bases from V and 4 bases from J; junction bases left unmatched: 4. Germline CDR1 and CDR2: SGHRS and YFSETQ. CDR3 length: 14 amino acids.

The genes are TRBV20-1 and TRBJ2-1, with no clear D. Deletions cut 5 bases from V and 0 bases from J, with 14 bases between. Germline V gene lookup returns CDR1 DFQATT and CDR2 SNEGSKA (reference sequence). This CDR3 is 15 amino acids long. CDR3 region: CSARSTASSYNEQFF. The CDR3 nucleotides are TGCAGTGCTCGCAGCACGGCGAGCTCCTACAATGAGCAGTTCTTC.

This clonotype was observed a single time. The rearrangement uses TRBV7-8 and TRBJ1-2; 9 nucleotides agree with TRBD1. Looked up from germline, CDR1 is SGHVS and CDR2 is FQNEAQ. The CDR3 contains 15 residues. Germline trimming cut 5 bases from V and 4 bases from J; bases unmatched to any gene: 8. CDR3 loop: CASSTRDREGYGYTF. CDR3 in DNA: TGTGCCAGCAGCACCCGGGACAGGGAAGGCTATGGCTACACCTTC.

This clonotype occurred a few times. V usage is TRBV29-1 and J usage is TRBJ2-6; 7 nucleotides align to TRBD1. The CDR3 spans 13 residues. V lost 8 bases and J lost 15; bases outside the gene matches: 16. CDR1 and CDR2 (germline): SQVTM, ANQGSEA. CDR3 protein: CSFRDSPISALTF. The CDR3 nucleotides are TGCAGCTTCCGGGACAGCCCTATTTCTGCCCTGACTTTC.

A few counts support this clonotype. The J gene is TRBJ2-7, the V gene TRBV27; D call uncertain. The ends were cut back, 2 bases at V and 2 bases at J, with 10 bases in the middle. Germline V CDR1 and CDR2: MNHEY, SMNVEV (reference sequence). The CDR3 covers 14 residues. The CDR3 loop is CASSLTTVPYEQYF. The CDR3 DNA reads as TGTGCCAGCAGTTTAACAACGGTCCCCTACGAGCAGTACTTC.

Ten or more counts support this clonotype. A read error may produce the germline difference seen at one junction end. The gene calls are TRBV5-1 and TRBJ2-7, with D unresolved. This CDR3 has 11 amino acids. Looked up from germline, CDR1 is SGHRS and CDR2 is YFSETQ. Here the CDR3 reads CASSDTYEQYF. In DNA, the CDR3 is TGTGCCAGCAGTGATACCTACGAGCAGTACTTC. Together with reference TRBV5-1 and TRBJ2-7, the CDR3 gives the full variable domain: KAGVTQTPRYLIKTRGQQVTLSCSPISGHRSVSWYQQTPGQGLQFLFEYFSETQRNKGNFPGRFSGRQFSNSRSEMNVSTLELGDSALYLCASSDTYEQYFGPGTRLTVT.

J is TRBJ2-2 and V is TRBV10-3, with 7 bases that match TRBD1. Trimming cost V 6 bases and J 4 bases; bases outside gene matches: 11. Germline V gene sequence: CDR1 ENHRY, CDR2 SYGVKD. This CDR3 is built from 16 residues. The CDR3 region has the DNA TGTGCCATCAGGTCCTCTCTGACAGGGACCACCGGGGAGCTGTTTTTT. As protein: CAIRSSLTGTTGELFF.

This clonotype showed up many times. The chain is built from TRBV29-1 and TRBJ2-4, with 7 bases lining up with TRBD2. This CDR3 comprises 14 residues. Trimming removed 7 bases from V and 0 bases from J; junction bases left unmatched: 6. Germline values: CDR1 SQVTM, CDR2 ANQGSEA. CDR3 sequence reads: CSALGGVAKNIQYF. DNA for the CDR3: TGCAGCGCTCTTGGGGGGGTAGCCAAAAACATTCAGTACTTC. The full variable domain, in which reference TRBV29-1 and TRBJ2-4 provide the parts outside the CDR3, is SAVISQKPSRDICQRGTSLTIQCQVDSQVTMMFWYRQQPGQSLTLIATANQGSEATYESGFVIDKFPISRPNLTFSTLTVSNMSPEDSSIYLCSALGGVAKNIQYFGAGTRLSVL.

The rearrangement uses TRBV11-2 and TRBJ2-3; D might be TRBD2 (5 bases). Germline V gene lookup returns CDR1 SGHAT and CDR2 FQNNGV. V gave up 3 bases and J gave up 2 bases, with 24 bases separating them. The CDR3 totals 19 residues. DNA of the CDR3: TGTGCCAGCAGCTTCGTAGGGCCTTCTAGAGGGTCCCCCACAGATACGCAGTATTTT. Translated, it gives CASSFVGPSRGSPTDTQYF.

In this sample, this clonotype turned up a few times. The V call is TRBV3-1, the J call TRBJ2-1; no clear D. CDR1 is LGHDT, CDR2 YNNKEL, per germline (reference sequence). This CDR3 comprises 12 residues. V lost 1 base and J lost 7, with 5 bases in between. The CDR3: CASSQVMNEQFF. The CDR3 region has the DNA TGTGCCAGCAGCCAAGTCATGAATGAGCAGTTCTTC.

This clonotype was counted at least ten times. The chain is built from TRBV24-1 and TRBJ2-7; 7 bases align to TRBD1. The germline V gene encodes CDR1 KGHDR and CDR2 SFDVKD. J was trimmed by 0 bases and V by 4 bases; bases with no gene match: 5. The CDR3 has 15 residues. The CDR3 DNA reads TGTGCCACCAGTGACCCGGACAGGAGCTCCTACGAGCAGTACTTC. Translation: CATSDPDRSSYEQYF.